The rows below give T cell receptor beta chains drawn from one sample of a study of T-cell memory formation after mild COVID-19. TCRdb processed the 5' RACE reads anew with MiXCR; each CDR3 protein has one entry. The data show approximately 290,000 distinct CDR3 sequences, less than 9.5% seen once. Sequencing was performed on PBMCs or a T cell subset sorted from them (not recorded which). The source of these receptors is a man aged 18 to 29 who had mild COVID-19 (a few samples of this study predate the infection). Cell type and time point are not known. Each CDR3 is given without its conserved first and last residue. Size is omitted from some rows. Given values are once, few, many or a class for expanded clones.

V gene	clone size	J gene	CDR3 protein
TRBV2	.	TRBJ1-5	ASIKDTDQPQH
TRBV7-2	few	TRBJ2-1	ASSPFSPEQF
TRBV5-1	few	TRBJ2-5	ASSSYYRELGETQY
TRBV7-3	few	TRBJ1-6	ASSLRGLGSPLH
TRBV29-1	.	TRBJ1-2	SVEGEAGYT
TRBV9	many	TRBJ1-5	ASSEIGNQPQH
TRBV20-1	few	TRBJ2-5	SASLAGRQETQY
TRBV4-3	.	TRBJ1-1	ASSPHGQVPEAF
TRBV11-2	few	TRBJ2-3	ASSLAGGLGDTQY
TRBV10-3	few	TRBJ1-1	AISEQGDTEAF
TRBV5-1	.	TRBJ2-5	ASSERPGLAGGETQY
TRBV18	.	TRBJ1-2	ASSHASGYWT
TRBV6-5	few	TRBJ2-7	ASRSTGTGPYEQY
TRBV7-6	.	TRBJ1-2	ASSPRTYYGYT
TRBV7-2	many	TRBJ2-3	ASSLVAGLSTDTQY
TRBV7-9	.	TRBJ1-2	ASSLGYRRDGYT
TRBV13	few	TRBJ1-5	ASSSRDDNQPQH
TRBV5-4	.	.	ASSLVGSETQY
TRBV7-6	few	TRBJ1-2	ASSIGYGQGGPYGYT
TRBV4-3	.	TRBJ1-2	ASSQEPGSGYT
TRBV9	few	TRBJ1-3	ASSVGRTPGTIY
TRBV7-2	many	TRBJ1-1	ASSPRSGTEAF
TRBV7-2	few	TRBJ1-5	ASSSGGQYSNQPQH
TRBV7-9	few	TRBJ2-3	ASSLVWSTTDTQY
TRBV4-1	few	TRBJ1-2	ASSQEQGVPGYT
TRBV5-1	.	TRBJ2-3	ASRDRGSSTDTQY
TRBV12-3/TRBV12-4	.	TRBJ2-7	ASSYGLAYEQY
TRBV7-8	.	TRBJ2-1	ASSLAELEYNEQF
TRBV20-1	.	TRBJ2-7	SASGIGGTGRGEQY
TRBV11-3	.	TRBJ2-7	ASSLDSNEQY
TRBV9	.	TRBJ1-2	ASSVEGGPYGYT
TRBV5-1	few	TRBJ2-1	ASSPGTDHNEQF
TRBV5-1	few	TRBJ2-3	ASSLPIESSTDTQY
TRBV6-5	.	TRBJ2-7	ASSPRPLYEQY
TRBV3-1	.	TRBJ2-2	ASSQGLAYTGELF
TRBV6-2/TRBV6-3	few	TRBJ2-5	ASSTPAGLQGETQY
TRBV5-6	few	TRBJ2-1	ASRVASEQF
TRBV20-1	many	TRBJ2-5	SAGGRQGVGTQY
TRBV20-1	many	TRBJ2-7	SARGTGGSGEQY
TRBV9	few	TRBJ2-1	ASSVVGGSYNEQF
TRBV20-1	few	TRBJ1-2	SAAPGQHYGYT
TRBV11-1	.	TRBJ2-5	ASSSGTSGGVYQETQY
TRBV7-2	many	TRBJ2-3	ASSFAGAGDTQY
TRBV7-9	many	TRBJ2-7	ASSFGGPGIEQY
TRBV20-1	few	TRBJ1-5	SVGRVGQPQH
TRBV7-2	few	TRBJ2-1	ASSFFRDSQQF
TRBV6-6	few	TRBJ1-6	ASSKDREPNSPLH